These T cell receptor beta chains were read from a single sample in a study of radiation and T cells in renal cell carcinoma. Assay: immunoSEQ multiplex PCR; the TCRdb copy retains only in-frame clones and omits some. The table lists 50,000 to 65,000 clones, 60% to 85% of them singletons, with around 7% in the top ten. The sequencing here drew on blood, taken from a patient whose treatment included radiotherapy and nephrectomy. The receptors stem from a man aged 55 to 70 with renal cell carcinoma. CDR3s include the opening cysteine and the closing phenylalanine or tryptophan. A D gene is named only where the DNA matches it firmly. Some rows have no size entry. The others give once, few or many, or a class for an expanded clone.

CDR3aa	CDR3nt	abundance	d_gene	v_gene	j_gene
CASSTRTGPWTDTQYF	TGTGCCAGCAGCACTCGGACAGGGCCTTGGACAGATACGCAGTATTTT	-	TRBD1	TRBV5-4	TRBJ2-3
CASSRTMNTEAFF	TGTGCCAGCAGCAGGACTATGAACACTGAAGCTTTCTTT	-	-	TRBV7-8	TRBJ1-1
CASSLDLQWEQYF	TGTGCCAGCAGCTTAGATCTCCAGTGGGAGCAGTACTTC	few	-	TRBV11-2	TRBJ2-7
CASRRQGDGSGANVLTF	TGTGCCAGCAGGCGACAGGGGGATGGATCTGGGGCCAACGTCCTGACTTTC	once	TRBD1	TRBV27	TRBJ2-6
CASSDGYEQYF	TGTGCCAGCAGCGATGGGTACGAGCAGTACTTC	-	-	TRBV7-9	TRBJ2-7
CAWSSDRSNEQFF	TGTGCCTGGAGTTCCGACAGGTCGAATGAGCAGTTCTTC	-	-	TRBV30	TRBJ2-1
CASRIWGATNTEAFF	TGTGCCAGCAGGATATGGGGGGCCACGAACACTGAAGCTTTCTTT	-	-	TRBV11-2	TRBJ1-1
CASSPSDTRTEAFF	TGTGCCAGCAGCCCCTCAGACACCAGGACTGAAGCTTTCTTT	-	-	TRBV9	TRBJ1-1
CASSPTGETQYF	TGCGCCAGCAGTCCGACAGGAGAGACCCAGTACTTC	-	-	TRBV10-2	TRBJ2-5
CASSLVSGGTGDEQYF	TGTGCCAGCAGCTTAGTTAGCGGGGGGACCGGGGACGAGCAGTACTTC	-	TRBD2	TRBV7-2	TRBJ2-7
CASSVEGYSEAFF	TGTGCCAGCAGTGTGGAGGGTTACTCTGAAGCTTTCTTT	-	-	TRBV13	TRBJ1-1
CASSVGTGGSSEKLFF	TGTGCCAGCAGCGTAGGGACAGGGGGATCTAGTGAAAAACTGTTTTTT	-	TRBD1	TRBV9	TRBJ1-4
CASSLVRSDEQFF	TGTGCCAGCAGCTTAGTTAGGAGCGATGAGCAGTTCTTC	-	-	TRBV13	TRBJ2-1
CASSYRGGPDEQYF	TGTGCCAGCAGTTACCGGGGGGGGCCTGACGAGCAGTACTTC	-	TRBD2	TRBV6-5	TRBJ2-7
CASSESRVTYGYTF	TGCGCCAGCAGTGAGTCTCGGGTAACATATGGCTACACCTTC	-	-	TRBV10-2	TRBJ1-2
CASSLDGRVGPKSYEQYF	TGTGCCAGCAGCTTAGATGGCAGGGTGGGCCCAAAATCCTACGAGCAGTACTTC	-	-	TRBV11-2	TRBJ2-7
CASSPTSGGARDIQYF	TGTGCCAGCAGCCCCACTAGCGGGGGGGCTCGGGACATTCAGTACTTC	-	TRBD2	TRBV7-9	TRBJ2-4
CATSTGGPSTDTQYF	TGTGCCACCTCCACGGGCGGACCTAGCACAGATACGCAGTATTTT	-	-	TRBV19	TRBJ2-3
CASSPQTAMNTEAFF	TGTGCCAGTAGTCCGCAGACAGCCATGAACACTGAAGCTTTCTTT	-	-	TRBV19	TRBJ1-1
CASRGGLAGALDEQFF	TGCGCCAGCAGGGGGGGACTAGCGGGAGCTCTGGATGAGCAGTTCTTC	-	TRBD2	TRBV10-2	TRBJ2-1
CASSSSGTGGLMGWMNTEAFF	TGTGCCAGTAGTTCCTCCGGGACAGGGGGCTTAATGGGGTGGATGAACACTGAAGCTTTCTTT	-	TRBD1	TRBV19	TRBJ1-1
CASSQEHRQNYGYTF	TGCGCCAGCAGCCAAGAGCACAGGCAAAACTATGGCTACACCTTC	-	-	TRBV4-3	TRBJ1-2
CASSLAWPYNEQFF	TGTGCCAGCAGCTTGGCCTGGCCCTACAATGAGCAGTTCTTC	-	-	TRBV5-6	TRBJ2-1
CASSQGMRNEQFF	TGCGCCAGCAGCCAAGGGATGAGGAATGAGCAGTTCTTC	-	-	TRBV4-3	TRBJ2-1
CASRGTGSTDTQYF	TGTGCCAGTAGAGGGACAGGGAGCACAGATACGCAGTATTTT	-	TRBD1	TRBV19	TRBJ2-3
CASSTYGRGSRDYGYTF	TGTGCCAGTAGTACCTACGGTAGAGGGTCGAGGGACTATGGCTACACCTTC	-	-	TRBV19	TRBJ1-2
CASSAGPEGHSPLHF	TGTGCCAGCAGTGCAGGACCCGAGGGACATTCACCCCTCCACTTT	-	-	TRBV6-1	TRBJ1-6
CAWSFRDLHSYNEQFF	TGTGCCTGGAGTTTCCGGGACCTTCACTCCTACAATGAGCAGTTCTTC	-	-	TRBV30	TRBJ2-1
CASSNRARNTGELFF	TGTGCCAGTAGTAACAGGGCGCGGAACACCGGGGAGCTGTTTTTT	-	-	TRBV19	TRBJ2-2
CASSQDSRQGNEKLFF	TGCGCCAGCAGCCAAGATTCGCGACAGGGGAATGAAAAACTGTTTTTT	-	TRBD1	TRBV4-3	TRBJ1-4
CASSLVGSGTEAFF	TGTGCCAGCAGTTTAGTGGGTAGTGGCACTGAAGCTTTCTTT	few	-	TRBV27	TRBJ1-1
CASSPHTPDREAGDTQYF	TGTGCCAGCAGCCCTCATACCCCTGACAGGGAGGCGGGAGATACGCAGTATTTT	-	-	TRBV11-3	TRBJ2-3
CASSLGYGSNTIYF	TGTGCCAGCAGCTTAGGATACGGGAGTAACACCATATATTTT	few	-	TRBV7-2	TRBJ1-3
CSGRANNSPLHF	TGCAGCGGACGAGCAAATAATTCACCCCTCCACTTT	-	-	TRBV29-1	TRBJ1-6
CASSLGTGIGYTF	TGTGCCAGCAGCTTAGGGACAGGGATAGGCTACACCTTC	-	TRBD1	TRBV11-2	TRBJ1-2
CASSRAGQGAYGELFF	TGTGCCAGCAGTAGAGCGGGACAGGGGGCCTACGGGGAGCTGTTTTTT	-	TRBD1	TRBV11-3	TRBJ2-2
CASSLDGVPGNTIYF	TGTGCCAGCAGCTTAGATGGGGTCCCTGGAAACACCATATATTTT	-	-	TRBV7-2	TRBJ1-3
CATSRVLASGNEQFF	TGTGCCACCAGCAGAGTACTAGCGAGTGGCAATGAGCAGTTCTTC	-	TRBD2	TRBV15	TRBJ2-1
CASSEEGRGGETQYF	TGTGCCAGCAGTGAAGAAGGGCGGGGGGGAGAGACCCAGTACTTC	-	TRBD2	TRBV6-1	TRBJ2-5
CASSVLAGANSGNTIYF	TGTGCCAGCAGTGTTTTGGCAGGGGCAAACTCTGGAAACACCATATATTTT	once	-	TRBV2	TRBJ1-3
CASSQGSGGSYNEQFF	TGCGCCAGCAGCCAAGGTAGCGGGGGGTCCTACAATGAGCAGTTCTTC	-	TRBD2	TRBV4-3	TRBJ2-1
CASSQFGGDTQYF	TGCGCCAGCAGTCAATTTGGGGGTGATACGCAGTATTTT	-	-	TRBV23-1	TRBJ2-3
CASSYAGSGVEQFF	TGTGCCAGCAGTTACGCTGGGTCTGGGGTCGAGCAGTTCTTC	-	-	TRBV6-5	TRBJ2-1
CAWSKGYGGDQPQHF	TGTGCCTGGAGTAAAGGGTACGGGGGGGATCAGCCCCAGCATTTT	-	-	TRBV30	TRBJ1-5
CASSLDLGQENEKLFF	TGTGCCAGCAGCTTAGATCTCGGGCAGGAGAATGAAAAACTGTTTTTT	few	-	TRBV11-2	TRBJ1-4
CASSDLTSTGELFF	TGTGCCAGCAGTGATCTGACGAGCACCGGGGAGCTGTTTTTT	once	-	TRBV2	TRBJ2-2